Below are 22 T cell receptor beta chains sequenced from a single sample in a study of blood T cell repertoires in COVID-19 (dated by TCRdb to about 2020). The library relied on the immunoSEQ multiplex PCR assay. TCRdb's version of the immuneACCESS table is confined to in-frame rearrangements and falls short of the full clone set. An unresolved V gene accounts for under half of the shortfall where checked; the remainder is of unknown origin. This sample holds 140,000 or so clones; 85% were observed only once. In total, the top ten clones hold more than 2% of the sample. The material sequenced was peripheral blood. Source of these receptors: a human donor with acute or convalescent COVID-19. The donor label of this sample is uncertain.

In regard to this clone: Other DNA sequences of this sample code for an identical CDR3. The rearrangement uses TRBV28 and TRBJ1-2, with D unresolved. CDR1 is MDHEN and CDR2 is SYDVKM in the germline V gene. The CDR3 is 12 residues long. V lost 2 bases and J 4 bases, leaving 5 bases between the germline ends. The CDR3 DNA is TGTGCCAGCAGTTTAGGCAGCTATGGCTACACCTTC. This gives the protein CASSLGSYGYTF.

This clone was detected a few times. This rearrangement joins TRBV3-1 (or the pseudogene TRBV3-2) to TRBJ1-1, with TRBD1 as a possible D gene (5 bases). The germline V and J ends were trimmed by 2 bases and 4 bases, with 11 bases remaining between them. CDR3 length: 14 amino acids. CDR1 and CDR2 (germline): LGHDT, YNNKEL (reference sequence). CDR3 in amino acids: CASSQIGEGTEAFF. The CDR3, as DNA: TGTGCCAGCAGCCAAATAGGGGAGGGCACTGAAGCTTTCTTT.

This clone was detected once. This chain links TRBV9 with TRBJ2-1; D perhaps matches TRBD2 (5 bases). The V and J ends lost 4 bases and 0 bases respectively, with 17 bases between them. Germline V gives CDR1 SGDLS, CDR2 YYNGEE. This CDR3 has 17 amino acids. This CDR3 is CASSPQARASSYNEQFF. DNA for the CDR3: TGTGCCAGCAGCCCACAAGCGAGGGCAAGCTCCTACAATGAGCAGTTCTTC.

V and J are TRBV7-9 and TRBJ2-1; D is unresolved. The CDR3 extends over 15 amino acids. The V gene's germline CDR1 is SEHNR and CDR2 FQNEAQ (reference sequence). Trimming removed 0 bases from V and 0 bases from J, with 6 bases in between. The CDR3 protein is CASSLATGSYNEQFF. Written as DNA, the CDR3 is TGTGCCAGCAGCTTAGCCACCGGCTCCTACAATGAGCAGTTCTTC.

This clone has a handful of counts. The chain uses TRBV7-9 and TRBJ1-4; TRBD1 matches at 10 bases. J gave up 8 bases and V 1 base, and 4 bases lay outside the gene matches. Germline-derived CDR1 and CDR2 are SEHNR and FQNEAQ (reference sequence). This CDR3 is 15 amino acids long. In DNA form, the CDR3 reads TGTGCCAGCAGCTTAGAGGGACAGGGGAACGAAAAACTGTTTTTT. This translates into CASSLEGQGNEKLFF.

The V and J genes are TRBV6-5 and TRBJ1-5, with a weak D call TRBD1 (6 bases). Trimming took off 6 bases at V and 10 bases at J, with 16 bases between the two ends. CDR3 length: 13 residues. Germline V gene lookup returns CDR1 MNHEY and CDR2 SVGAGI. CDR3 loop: CASSRTRGNPQHF. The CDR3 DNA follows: TGTGCCAGCAGCCGCACAAGGGGGAACCCCCAGCATTTT.

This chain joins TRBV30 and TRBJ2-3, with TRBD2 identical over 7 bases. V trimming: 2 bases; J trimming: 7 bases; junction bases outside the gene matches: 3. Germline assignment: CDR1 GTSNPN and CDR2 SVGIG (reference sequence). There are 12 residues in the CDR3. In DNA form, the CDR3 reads TGTGCCTGGAGTCACGGGGGGAATACGCAGTATTTT. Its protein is CAWSHGGNTQYF.

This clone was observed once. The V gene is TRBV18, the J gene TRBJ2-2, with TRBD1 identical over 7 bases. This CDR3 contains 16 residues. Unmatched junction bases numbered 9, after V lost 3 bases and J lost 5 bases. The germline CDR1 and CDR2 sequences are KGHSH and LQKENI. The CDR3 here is CASSPGQAVGTGELFF. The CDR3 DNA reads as TGTGCCAGCTCACCCGGACAGGCAGTGGGGACCGGGGAGCTGTTTTTT.

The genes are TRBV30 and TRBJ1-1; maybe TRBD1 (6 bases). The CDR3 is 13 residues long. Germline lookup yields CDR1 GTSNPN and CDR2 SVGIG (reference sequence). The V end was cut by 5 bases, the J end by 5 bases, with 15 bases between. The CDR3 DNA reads TGTGCCTGGGGGAAGGGGGGGGGAACTGAAGCTTTCTTT. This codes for CAWGKGGGTEAFF. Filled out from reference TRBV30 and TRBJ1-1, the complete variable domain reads SQTIHQWPATLVQPVGSPLSLECTVEGTSNPNLYWYRQAAGRGLQLLFYSVGIGQISSEVPQNLSASRPQDRQFILSSKKLLLSDSGFYLCAWGKGGGTEAFFGQGTRLTVV.

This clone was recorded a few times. For the CDR3, the DNA is TGTGCCAGCAGCCCGCGGACAGGGGCTTCGTCTTCCCTCCACTTT. Its translation: CASSPRTGASSSLHF. V and J are TRBV14 and TRBJ1-6, with 9 bases aligning to TRBD1. The junction had 12 bases not matched to a gene; V was cut back by 4 bases and J by 14 bases. Per the germline V gene, CDR1 is SGHDN and CDR2 is FVKESK. The CDR3 consists of 15 residues.

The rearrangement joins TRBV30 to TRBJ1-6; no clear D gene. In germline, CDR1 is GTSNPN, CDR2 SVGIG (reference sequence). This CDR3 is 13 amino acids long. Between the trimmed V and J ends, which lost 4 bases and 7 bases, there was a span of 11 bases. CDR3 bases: TGTGCCTGGAACCCCCCCGGGAATTCACCCCTCCACTTT. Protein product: CAWNPPGNSPLHF.

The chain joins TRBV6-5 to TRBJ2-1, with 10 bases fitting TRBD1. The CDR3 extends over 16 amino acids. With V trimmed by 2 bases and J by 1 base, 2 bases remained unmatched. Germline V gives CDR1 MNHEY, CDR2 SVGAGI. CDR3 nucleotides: TGTGCCAGCAGTTACACGGGACAGGGGTCCTACAATGAGCAGTTCTTC. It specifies CASSYTGQGSYNEQFF.

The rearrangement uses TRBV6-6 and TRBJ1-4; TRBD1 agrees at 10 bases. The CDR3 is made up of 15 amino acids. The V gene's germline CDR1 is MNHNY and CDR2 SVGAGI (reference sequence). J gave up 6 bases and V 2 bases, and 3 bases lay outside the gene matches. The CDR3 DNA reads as TGTGCCAGCAGTTACCCCGGGACAGGGGATGAAAAACTGTTTTTT. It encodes CASSYPGTGDEKLFF.

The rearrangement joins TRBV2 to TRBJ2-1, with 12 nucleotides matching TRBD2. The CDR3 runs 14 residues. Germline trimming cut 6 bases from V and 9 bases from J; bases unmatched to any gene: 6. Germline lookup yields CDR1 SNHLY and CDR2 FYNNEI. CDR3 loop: CASRLTSGGVEQFF. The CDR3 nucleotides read TGTGCCAGCAGACTGACTAGCGGGGGAGTTGAGCAGTTCTTC.

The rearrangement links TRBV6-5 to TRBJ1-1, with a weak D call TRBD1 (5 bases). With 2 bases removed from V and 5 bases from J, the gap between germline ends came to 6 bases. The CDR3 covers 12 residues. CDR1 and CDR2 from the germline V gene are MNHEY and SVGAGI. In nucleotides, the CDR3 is TGTGCCAGCAGTTACGGGGGGACTGAAGCTTTCTTT. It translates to CASSYGGTEAFF.

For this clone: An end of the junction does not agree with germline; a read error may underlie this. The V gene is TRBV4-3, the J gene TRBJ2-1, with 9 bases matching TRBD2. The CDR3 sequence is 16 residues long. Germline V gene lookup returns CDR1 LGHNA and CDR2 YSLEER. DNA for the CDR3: TGCGCCAGCAGCCGAGAATCCGGGACTAGCTACACTGAGCAGTTCTTC. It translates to CASSRESGTSYTEQFF.

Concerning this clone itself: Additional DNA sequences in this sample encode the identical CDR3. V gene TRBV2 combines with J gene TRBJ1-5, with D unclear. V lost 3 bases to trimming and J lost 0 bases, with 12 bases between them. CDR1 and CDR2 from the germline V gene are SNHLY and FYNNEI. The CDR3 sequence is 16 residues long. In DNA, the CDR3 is TGTGCCAGCAGTGAGTCACGGGGTTATAGCAATCAGCCCCAGCATTTT. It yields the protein CASSESRGYSNQPQHF.

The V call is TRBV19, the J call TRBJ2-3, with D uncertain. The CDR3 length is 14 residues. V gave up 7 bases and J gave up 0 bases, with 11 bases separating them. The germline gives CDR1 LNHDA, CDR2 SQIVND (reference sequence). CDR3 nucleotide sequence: TGTGCCAGTATGGCAGGTTCTAGCACAGATACGCAGTATTTT. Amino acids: CASMAGSSTDTQYF.

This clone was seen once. This chain's CDR3 is CASSRDRGQGQPQHF. The CDR3 nucleotides read TGCGCCAGCAGCAGGGACAGGGGGCAGGGTCAGCCCCAGCATTTT. The chain carries TRBV4-3 and TRBJ1-5; 12 positions match TRBD1. Trimming at V came to 5 bases and at J to 6 bases, leaving 5 bases not matched to a gene. The CDR3 contains 15 residues. The germline gives CDR1 LGHNA, CDR2 YSLEER.

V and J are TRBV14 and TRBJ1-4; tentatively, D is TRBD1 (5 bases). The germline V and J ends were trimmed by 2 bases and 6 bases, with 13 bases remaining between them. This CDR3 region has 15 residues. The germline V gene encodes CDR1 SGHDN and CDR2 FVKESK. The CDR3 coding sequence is TGTGCCAGCAGCCAAACCGGGAGGACATATGAAAAACTGTTTTTT. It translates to CASSQTGRTYEKLFF.

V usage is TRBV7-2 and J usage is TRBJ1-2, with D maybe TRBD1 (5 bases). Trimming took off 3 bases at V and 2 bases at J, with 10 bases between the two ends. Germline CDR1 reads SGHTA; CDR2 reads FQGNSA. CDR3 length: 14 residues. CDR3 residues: CASSFDAGNYGYTF. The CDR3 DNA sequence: TGTGCCAGCAGCTTCGACGCAGGGAACTATGGCTACACCTTC.

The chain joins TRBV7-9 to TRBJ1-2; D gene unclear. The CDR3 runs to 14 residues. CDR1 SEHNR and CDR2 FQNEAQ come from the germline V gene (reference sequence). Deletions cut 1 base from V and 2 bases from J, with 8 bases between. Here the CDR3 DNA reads TGTGCCAGCAGCTTAGGATCAGGCAACTATGGCTACACCTTC. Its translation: CASSLGSGNYGYTF.